These T cell receptor beta chains were read from a single sample in a study of identical twins. TCRdb analysed the 5' RACE reads with MiXCR anew, one entry per CDR3 protein. The sample records approximately 600,000 distinct CDR3 sequences, around 9.6% being singletons. Another study also made use of these data, one on yellow fever vaccine responses in identical twins.

Sequencing input: PBMCs. These TCRs come from a woman under 30 in good health. The CDR3 runs from the conserved cysteine through the conserved F or W. D genes are given only for firm matches. Rows give clone size only sometimes, using once, few, many, or a class for an expanded clone.

>TRBJ2-2|TRBV12-3/TRBV12-4|NA|NA|14
TGTGCCAGCAGGGTTGGGGGCGGCACCGGGGAGCTGTTTTTT
CASRVGGGTGELFF
>TRBJ2-4|TRBV25-1|NA|NA|16
TGTGCCAGCAGTGAATACTCGGGGAGATCCAAAAACATTCAGTACTTC
CASSEYSGRSKNIQYF
>TRBJ2-4|TRBV24-1|TRBD1|NA|18
TGTGCCACCAGTGAAAGACAGGGGTTAGGTGGCGCCATAAACATTCAGTACTTC
CATSERQGLGGAINIQYF
>TRBJ1-6|TRBV5-1|TRBD1|few|16
TGCGCCAGCAGCGTGACCGGGACAGGCTTTAATTCACCCCTCCACTTT
CASSVTGTGFNSPLHF
>TRBJ2-5|TRBV20-1|NA|NA|13
TGCAGTGCTAGAAAATGGGGCCAAGAGACCCAGTACTTC
CSARKWGQETQYF
>TRBJ2-7|TRBV4-3|TRBD2|NA|14
TGCGCCAGCAGCCTGGGAGAGGGAGGGAACGAGCAGTACTTC
CASSLGEGGNEQYF
>TRBJ2-7|TRBV29-1|NA|many|13
TGCAGCGTTGGGACCATACAAATCTACGAGCAGTACTTC
CSVGTIQIYEQYF
>TRBJ2-1|TRBV5-1|TRBD2|NA|16
TGCGCCAGCAGCCCGGGGACTAGCGGGAGATACTGGGAGCAGTTCTTC
CASSPGTSGRYWEQFF
>TRBJ2-1|TRBV29-1|NA|NA|14
TGCAGCGTCCCATTTTACCGCTCAGGGAATGAGCAGTTCTTC
CSVPFYRSGNEQFF
>TRBJ2-5|TRBV28|TRBD2|NA|14
TGTGCCAGCAGTCCGGGACTAGCGAGGGAGACCCAGTACTTC
CASSPGLARETQYF
>TRBJ2-2|TRBV10-1|TRBD2|many|14
TGCGCCAGCAGGAGGGAGGGTAACACCGGGGAGCTGTTTTTT
CASRREGNTGELFF
>TRBJ2-1|TRBV28|TRBD2|NA|14
TGTGCCAGCAGGACTAGCCACCCCTACAATGAGCAGTTCTTC
CASRTSHPYNEQFF
>TRBJ1-2|TRBV25-1|NA|few|12
TGTGCCACTTCAACGGGAACGGGTGGCTACACCTTC
CATSTGTGGYTF
>TRBJ1-1|TRBV4-3|NA|many|16
TGCGCCAGCAGCCAATCCACGTGGGTCGCTGGGACTGAAGCTTTCTTT
CASSQSTWVAGTEAFF
>TRBJ2-7|TRBV29-1|TRBD1|few|15
TGCAGCGTTGAATTCCGGGACAGGGGGGACTACGAGCAGTACTTC
CSVEFRDRGDYEQYF
>TRBJ2-3|TRBV30|TRBD1|NA|15
TGTGCCTGGTCCCCGGGACAGGGTAGCACAGATACGCAGTATTTT
CAWSPGQGSTDTQYF
>TRBJ1-2|TRBV5-1|NA|many|15
TGCGCCAGCAGCTTGGCGCCCGGGCAGGGTGACGGCTACACCTTC
CASSLAPGQGDGYTF
>TRBJ2-2|TRBV20-1|TRBD1|NA|13
TGCAGTGCTACAGGGGGCGTCACCGGGGAGCTGTTTTTT
CSATGGVTGELFF
>TRBJ2-2|TRBV7-9|NA|few|13
TGTGCCAGCAGCTTAGGGGATCCCGGGGAGCTGTTTTTT
CASSLGDPGELFF
>TRBJ2-7|TRBV6-1|NA|few|17
TGTGCCAGCAGCAATACAGGTTTGGGCCAGGGGTCCTACGAGCAGTACTTC
CASSNTGLGQGSYEQYF
>TRBJ1-2|TRBV14|NA|few|15
TGTGCCAGCAGCCAAGCATTCGGGGATAACTATGGCTACACCTTC
CASSQAFGDNYGYTF
>TRBJ2-1|TRBV5-1|TRBD1|many|17
TGCGCCAGCAGCTTATCCGGGACAGGGGGCCCCGTTGGTGAGCAGTTCTTC
CASSLSGTGGPVGEQFF
>TRBJ2-1|TRBV5-1|TRBD1|many|15
TGCGCCAGCAGCCCCGGGACAGGGCAACTAAATGAGCAGTTCTTC
CASSPGTGQLNEQFF
>TRBJ2-7|TRBV2|TRBD1|NA|14
TGTGCCAGCAAGCCGACAGGGTTCTCCCACGAGCAGTACTTC
CASKPTGFSHEQYF
>TRBJ2-7|TRBV2|NA|NA|14
TGTGCCAACGCACCTCACCCGAGCTCCTACGAGCAGTACTTC
CANAPHPSSYEQYF
>TRBJ2-2|TRBV10-3|TRBD1|many|16
TGTGCCATCAGACCGACAGGGGTTGGGAACACCGGGGAGCTGTTTTTT
CAIRPTGVGNTGELFF
>TRBJ2-1|TRBV15|NA|few|17
TGTGCCACCAGCAGAATGAGCCCGGGGGCCACCTACAATGAGCAGTTCTTC
CATSRMSPGATYNEQFF
>TRBJ1-4|TRBV30|TRBD1|few|15
TGTGCCTGGTCCGGGACAGGACGTAAGAATGAAAAACTGTTTTTT
CAWSGTGRKNEKLFF
>TRBJ2-1|TRBV11-1|TRBD2|NA|18
TGTGCCAGCAGCACGACGGGACTAGCGGGATTAAATTACAATGAGCAGTTCTTC
CASSTTGLAGLNYNEQFF
>TRBJ2-7|TRBV6-1|TRBD1|NA|13
TGTGCCAGCCTCCGGACAGGGGAACTTGAGCAGTACTTC
CASLRTGELEQYF
>TRBJ2-7|TRBV4-2|TRBD2|few|14
TGTGCCAGCAGCCAAATCTCCAGGGAGGGCGAGCAGTACTTC
CASSQISREGEQYF
>TRBJ2-7|TRBV15|NA|many|16
TGTGCCACCAGCAGAGATTCATACGGGACTTCCTACGAGCAGTACTTC
CATSRDSYGTSYEQYF
>TRBJ2-1|TRBV5-1|TRBD1|few|16
TGCGCCAGCAGCTTGAGGGGCGACAGGGTTCATAATGAGCAGTTCTTC
CASSLRGDRVHNEQFF
>TRBJ2-1|TRBV20-1|NA|few|16
TGCAGTGCTAGAGATAAACGGACCCACACCTACAATGAGCAGTTCTTC
CSARDKRTHTYNEQFF
>TRBJ2-4|TRBV5-1|NA|many|16
TGCGCCAGCAGCTCCGCAGGGTATTCGGCCAAAAACATTCAGTACTTC
CASSSAGYSAKNIQYF
>TRBJ2-5|TRBV9|TRBD1|few|15
TGTGCCAGCAGCGGCGGGACAGGGGGCGCGGAGACCCAGTACTTC
CASSGGTGGAETQYF
>TRBJ2-1|TRBV5-1|NA|many|14
TGCGCCAGCAGCTTGGACAGGGTCTACAATGAGCAGTTCTTC
CASSLDRVYNEQFF
>TRBJ2-7|TRBV28|TRBD1|few|14
TGTGCCAGCAGTTCAGGGACAGTCCTAATTGAGCAGTACTTC
CASSSGTVLIEQYF
>TRBJ1-4|TRBV20-1|TRBD1|few|15
TGCAGTGCTAGCAGTGACAGGGGGCCGGATGAAAAACTGTTTTTT
CSASSDRGPDEKLFF
>TRBJ2-5|TRBV7-2|TRBD2|many|16
TGTGCCAGCAGCTGGGGGCGTAGCGGGAGGGGAGAGACCCAGTACTTC
CASSWGRSGRGETQYF
>TRBJ2-7|TRBV5-1|TRBD2|few|15
TGCGCCAGCAGCTTCAGCGGGAGTAGTTCCTACGAGCAGTACTTC
CASSFSGSSSYEQYF
>TRBJ2-5|TRBV12-3/TRBV12-4|TRBD1|few|16
TGTGCCAGCAGTAGAGGGACAGGGGGCGGGAGGGAGACCCAGTACTTC
CASSRGTGGGRETQYF
>TRBJ2-2|TRBV10-1|NA|NA|16
TGCGCCAGCAGTGAGTCGGCTCTTCCGAACACCGGGGAGCTGTTTTTT
CASSESALPNTGELFF
>TRBJ2-4|TRBV12-3/TRBV12-4|TRBD1|many|14
TGTGCCAGCAGTTTGTGGACAGGGAAAAACATTCAGTACTTC
CASSLWTGKNIQYF
>TRBJ1-2|TRBV20-1|NA|few|14
TGCAGTGCTAAACGAGGGAGTACAAGCTATGGCTACACCTTC
CSAKRGSTSYGYTF
>TRBJ2-2|TRBV20-1|TRBD2|few|15
TGCAGTGCTAGAAAAGCGGGAGCGAACACCGGGGAGCTGTTTTTT
CSARKAGANTGELFF
>TRBJ2-5|TRBV7-9|TRBD2|many|16
TGTGCCAGCAGCCCTGGGGGGTCGGCGGGAGGAGAGACCCAGTACTTC
CASSPGGSAGGETQYF
>TRBJ2-7|TRBV2|NA|many|15
TGTGCCAGCTGGTTTGGGGCTGTCGGCTCCTACGAGCAGTACTTC
CASWFGAVGSYEQYF
>TRBJ2-1|TRBV29-1|TRBD2|few|18
TGCAGCGTTGAGATCGAACTAGCGGGACCTCCCATATACAATGAGCAGTTCTTC
CSVEIELAGPPIYNEQFF
>TRBJ2-3|TRBV2|NA|few|13
TGTGCCACCCAGGGGAATCAAGCAGATACGCAGTATTTT
CATQGNQADTQYF
>TRBJ2-1|TRBV12-3/TRBV12-4|TRBD1|many|16
TGTGCCAGCAGTTTAGCACAGGGGGGTTTCTACAATGAGCAGTTCTTC
CASSLAQGGFYNEQFF
>TRBJ2-3|TRBV7-9|TRBD1|many|15
TGTGCCAGCAGCTTACGGGACAGGGGATGGGATACGCAGTATTTT
CASSLRDRGWDTQYF
>TRBJ2-3|TRBV25-1|NA|NA|10
TGTGCCAGCAGTGCAACTACGCAGTATTTT
CASSATTQYF
>TRBJ2-3|TRBV20-1|NA|NA|15
TGCAGTGCCCCGCCCAGTCGAGCGGGCACAGATACGCAGTATTTT
CSAPPSRAGTDTQYF